This note documents a single T cell receptor (beta chain) sequence. The data originate from a study of blood T cell repertoires in COVID-19. On the study more broadly: The analysed material was cDNA or gDNA that came from T cells, B-cell-depleted T cells, or PBMCs.

Libraries were prepared by immunoSEQ multiplex PCR; TCRdb keeps only in-frame clonotypes and omits some of them. The table lists some 190,000 clones, 70% to 90% of them singletons, with around 3% in the top ten. V was clipped by 6 bases and J by 2 bases, with 8 bases between them. Per the germline V gene, CDR1 is MDHEN and CDR2 is SYDVKM. The CDR3 is made up of 12 amino acids. Sequencing input: peripheral blood. This TCR derives from a man in his 60s with acute or convalescent COVID-19. The chain has TRBV28 and TRBJ2-7; a possible D gene is TRBD1 (6 bases). The CDR3 loop reads CASSEGAYEQYF. The CDR3 nucleotides are TGTGCCAGCAGCGAGGGGGCCTACGAGCAGTACTTC.